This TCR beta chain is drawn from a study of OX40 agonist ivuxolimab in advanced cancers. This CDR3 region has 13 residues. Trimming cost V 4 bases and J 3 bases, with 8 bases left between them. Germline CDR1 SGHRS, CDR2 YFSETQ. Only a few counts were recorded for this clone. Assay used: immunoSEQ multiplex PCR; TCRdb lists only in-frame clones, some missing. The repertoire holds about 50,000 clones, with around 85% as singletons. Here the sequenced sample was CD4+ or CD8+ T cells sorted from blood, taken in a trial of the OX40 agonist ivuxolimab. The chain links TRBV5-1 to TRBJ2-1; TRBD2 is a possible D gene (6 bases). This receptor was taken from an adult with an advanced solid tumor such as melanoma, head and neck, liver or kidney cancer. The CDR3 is CASSPGLYNEQFF. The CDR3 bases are TGCGCCAGCAGCCCGGGACTCTACAATGAGCAGTTCTTC.